This section outlines one T cell receptor beta chain sequence together with its context. Its antigen remains unidentified. The sample comes from a study of T cell repertoires in cytomegalovirus infection. Study-wide background: The study used recently identified HLA-C-restricted and well-studied HLA-B-restricted CMV epitopes. Evidence of both CMV infection and a matching HLA type came from public TCR beta signatures.

Germline-derived CDR1 and CDR2 are MNHEY and SMNVEV (reference sequence). There are 17 residues in the CDR3. Germline trimming cut 3 bases from V and 1 base from J; bases unmatched to any gene: 7. Study-level points and caveats: Dominant in the ex vivo response were TCR beta clonotypes restricted by HLA-C and specific for CMV. Public TCR beta family frequency separated CMV-and-HLA carriers, including in an independent cohort.

TCRdb itself ran the reads through MiXCR, one entry per CDR3 protein. The profile covers some 350,000 distinct CDR3 sequences, with about 28% appearing a single time and approximately 20% taken by the ten largest. The specimen comprised cultured PBMCs, sampled from culture after CMV antigen stimulation. This TCR derives from a human donor in good health (CMV status not recorded). Some clones in this sample may be carry-over from other donors' samples. J is TRBJ2-2 and V is TRBV27, with 8 nucleotides matching TRBD1. The CDR3 sequence: CASSFSVGTGNTGELFF. The CDR3 DNA reads as TGTGCCAGCAGTTTCTCCGTTGGGACAGGGAACACCGGGGAGCTGTTTTTT.